This T cell receptor beta chain is from a study of untreated major depressive disorder. All participants were of European descent. Thawed PBMCs underwent magnetic negative selection for CD4+ T cells. CD4+ T cell purity was typically roughly 94%. This CDR3 contains 11 residues. CDR1 is SGHNT and CDR2 is YYREEE in the germline V gene (reference sequence). V was trimmed by 0 bases and J by 12 bases, leaving 9 bases between them. The method was immunoSEQ multiplex PCR; TCRdb's version includes in-frame clones alone and lacks a portion of them. Of about 21,000 clones listed, around 92% were seen once; the top ten hold around 0.45%.

This chain links TRBV5-4 with TRBJ1-1; TRBD1 is a possible D gene (6 bases). Sample: CD4+ T cells from PBMCs. The receptor comes from a woman between 35 and 50 years old in good health. Here the CDR3 reads CASSLEGGTFF. The DNA for the CDR3 is TGTGCCAGCAGCTTGGAGGGGGGGACTTTCTTT.